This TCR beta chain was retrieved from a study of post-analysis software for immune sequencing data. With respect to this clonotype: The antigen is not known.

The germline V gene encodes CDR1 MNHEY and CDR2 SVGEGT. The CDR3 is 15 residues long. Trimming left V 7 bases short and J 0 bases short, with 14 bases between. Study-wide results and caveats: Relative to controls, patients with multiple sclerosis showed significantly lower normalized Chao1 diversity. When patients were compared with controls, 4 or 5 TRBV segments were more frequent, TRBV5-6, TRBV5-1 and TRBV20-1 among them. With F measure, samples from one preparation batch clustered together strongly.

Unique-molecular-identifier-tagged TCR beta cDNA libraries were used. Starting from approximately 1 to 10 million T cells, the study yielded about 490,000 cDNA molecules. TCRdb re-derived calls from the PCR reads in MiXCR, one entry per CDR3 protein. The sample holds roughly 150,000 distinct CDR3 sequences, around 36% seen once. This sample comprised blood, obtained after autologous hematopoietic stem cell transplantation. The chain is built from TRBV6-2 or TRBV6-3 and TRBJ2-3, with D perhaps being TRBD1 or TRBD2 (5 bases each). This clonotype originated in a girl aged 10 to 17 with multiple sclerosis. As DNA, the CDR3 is TGTGCCAGCAACTTGGGGGAGCCTAGCACAGATACGCAGTATTTT. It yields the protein CASNLGEPSTDTQYF.